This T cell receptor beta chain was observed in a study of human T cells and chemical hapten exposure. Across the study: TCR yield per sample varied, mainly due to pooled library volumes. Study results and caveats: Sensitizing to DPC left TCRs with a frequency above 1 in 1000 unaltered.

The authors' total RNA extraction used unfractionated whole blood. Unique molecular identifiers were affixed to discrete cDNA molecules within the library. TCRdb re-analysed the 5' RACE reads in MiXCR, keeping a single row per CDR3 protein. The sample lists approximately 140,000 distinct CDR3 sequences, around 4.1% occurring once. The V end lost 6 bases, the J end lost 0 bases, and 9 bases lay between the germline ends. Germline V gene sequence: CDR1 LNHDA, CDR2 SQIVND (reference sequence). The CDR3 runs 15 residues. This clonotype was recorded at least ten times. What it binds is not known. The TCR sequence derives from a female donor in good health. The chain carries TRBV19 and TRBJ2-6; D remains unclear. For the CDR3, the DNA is TGTGCCAGTAGATCCGGCCACTCTGGGGCCAACGTCCTGACTTTC. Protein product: CASRSGHSGANVLTF. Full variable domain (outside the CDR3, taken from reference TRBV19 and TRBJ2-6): DGGITQSPKYLFRKEGQNVTLSCEQNLNHDAMYWYRQDPGQGLRLIYYSQIVNDFQKGDIAEGYSVSREKKESFPLTVTSAQKNPTAFYLCASRSGHSGANVLTFGAGSRLTVL.